Following are 24 T cell receptor beta chains from one sample sequenced in a study of beta chain features in type 1 diabetes. Study results and limitations: There was a moderate but significant shortening of TCRB CDR3s in all four CD4+ subsets of Type 1 diabetes patients.

No antigen has been identified for these receptors. The study reverse transcribed the entire isolated RNA, so it sequenced expressed TCRB transcripts. Assay: immunoSEQ multiplex PCR; the TCRdb copy retains only in-frame clones and omits some. The table includes a few hundred thousand clones, approximately 12% detected once. The sequencing input was naive CD4+ T cells from blood. The receptors derive from a woman aged 18-29 years with type 1 diabetes.

The chain joins TRBV7-2 to TRBJ2-3; the D gene is possibly TRBD2 (7 bases). Germline values: CDR1 SGHTA, CDR2 FQGNSA. The germline V and J ends were trimmed by 1 base and 1 base, with 15 bases remaining between them. The CDR3 has 17 residues. The CDR3 spells CASSLGVGRTGTDTQYF. Here the CDR3 DNA reads TGTGCCAGCAGCTTAGGGGTCGGGAGGACAGGCACAGATACGCAGTATTTT. Combining the CDR3 with reference TRBV7-2 and TRBJ2-3 gives the whole variable domain GAGVSQSPSNKVTEKGKDVELRCDPISGHTALYWYRQSLGQGLEFLIYFQGNSAPDKSGLPSDRFSAERTGGSVSTLTIQRTQQEDSAVYLCASSLGVGRTGTDTQYFGPGTRLTVL.

This clone showed up just a few times. The chain links TRBV27 to TRBJ2-7, with D possibly TRBD2 on 6 matching bases. The CDR3 is made up of 14 amino acids. Germline V gives CDR1 MNHEY, CDR2 SMNVEV (reference sequence). Trimming took off 4 bases at V and 3 bases at J, with 13 bases between the two ends. CDR3 in amino acids: CASSSGLRNYEQYF. In nucleotides, the CDR3 is TGTGCCAGCAGTTCGGGACTCCGTAACTACGAGCAGTACTTC.

This clone showed up just a few times. The chain employs TRBV9 and TRBJ2-7, with D perhaps matching TRBD2 (6 bases). In germline, CDR1 is SGDLS, CDR2 YYNGEE. This CDR3 has 15 residues. The V and J ends lost 0 bases and 3 bases respectively, with 13 bases between them. This chain's CDR3 is CASSVGAGTYYEQYF. In DNA, the CDR3 is TGTGCCAGCAGCGTAGGGGCGGGGACGTACTACGAGCAGTACTTC.

The V call is TRBV7-2, the J call TRBJ2-7; TRBD2 matches at 7 bases. The CDR3 has 15 amino acids. The J segment lost 0 bases and the V segment lost 4 bases, leaving 6 bases of the junction unmatched. CDR1 is SGHTA and CDR2 is FQGNSA in the germline V gene. In DNA form, the CDR3 reads TGTGCCAGCAGCTCCGCTAGCGGTACCTCCTACGAGCAGTACTTC. This encodes CASSSASGTSYEQYF.

J is TRBJ2-7 and V is TRBV27, with unresolved D. The V gene lost 5 bases and the J gene lost 1 base, with 12 bases spanning the gap. From germline, CDR1 is MNHEY and CDR2 SMNVEV (reference sequence). The CDR3 totals 14 residues. The CDR3: CASSTYDTSYEQYF. The CDR3 region has the DNA TGTGCCAGCAGTACCTACGACACTTCCTACGAGCAGTACTTC.

The chain recombines TRBV7-3 with TRBJ2-1; 11 positions agree with TRBD2. CDR3 length: 16 residues. V shed 2 bases and J 1 base; nucleotides not matched to a gene: 1. Per germline, CDR1 SGHTA and CDR2 FQGTGA. CDR3 region: CASSLLAGGSYNEQFF. CDR3 nucleotides: TGTGCCAGCAGCTTACTAGCGGGAGGTTCCTACAATGAGCAGTTCTTC.

The chain employs TRBV15 and TRBJ2-7; 8 bases line up with TRBD2. Germline V gives CDR1 LNHNV, CDR2 YYDKDF (reference sequence). The trim removed 1 base at V and 5 bases at J, leaving 7 bases unmatched. The CDR3 length is 15 residues. CDR3 in DNA: TGTGCCACCAGCAGAGTTACGGGAGGGCCCAACGAGCAGTACGTC. Residues: CATSRVTGGPNEQYV.

This clone was counted between two and nine times. This sequence joins TRBV5-4 and TRBJ2-4; 8 nucleotides match TRBD2. The ends lost 3 bases at V and 2 bases at J; junction bases unmatched: 4. This CDR3 is built from 15 residues. Germline assignment: CDR1 SGHNT and CDR2 YYREEE (reference sequence). CDR3 sequence: CASSYNSGTKNIQYF. CDR3 coding DNA: TGTGCCAGCAGCTATAATAGCGGGACCAAAAACATTCAGTACTTC.

J is TRBJ1-1 and V is TRBV6-5; TRBD1 is a possible D gene (6 bases). This CDR3 has 13 amino acids. V was shortened by 7 bases and J by 4 bases, with 13 bases between the two germline ends. Per the germline V gene, CDR1 is MNHEY and CDR2 is SVGAGI. The CDR3 DNA follows: TGTGCCAGCATCCCGGGGGGGGCCACTGAAGCTTTCTTT. Its translation: CASIPGGATEAFF.

This clone was counted a few times. The gene calls are TRBV29-1 and TRBJ2-1; D ambiguous. The CDR3 loop spans 13 amino acids. Trimming shortened V by 1 base and J by 0 bases, and 4 bases separated the two germline ends. Germline values: CDR1 SQVTM, CDR2 ANQGSEA. CDR3 loop: CSVEVSSYNEQFF. The CDR3 nucleotides read TGCAGCGTTGAAGTGAGCTCCTACAATGAGCAGTTCTTC.

This clone was seen only a few times. Here the CDR3 DNA reads TGCGCCAGCAGCTTGAATACGGCCTCGGGGGTGGAGACCCAGTACTTC. Translation: CASSLNTASGVETQYF. The chain has TRBV5-1 and TRBJ2-5; TRBD2 is a possible D gene (6 bases). V was trimmed by 1 base and J by 5 bases, leaving 18 bases between them. The CDR3 loop spans 16 amino acids. CDR1 and CDR2 from the germline V gene are SGHRS and YFSETQ. The whole variable domain, filled in from reference TRBV5-1 and TRBJ2-5, reads KAGVTQTPRYLIKTRGQQVTLSCSPISGHRSVSWYQQTPGQGLQFLFEYFSETQRNKGNFPGRFSGRQFSNSRSEMNVSTLELGDSALYLCASSLNTASGVETQYFGPGTRLLVL.

The V gene is TRBV27, the J gene TRBJ1-5; 7 bases line up with TRBD1. Trimming at V came to 6 bases and at J to 7 bases, leaving 9 bases not matched to a gene. The CDR3 has 14 residues. Germline V gene lookup returns CDR1 MNHEY and CDR2 SMNVEV (reference sequence). This CDR3 is CASSQNRGGQPQHF. Written as DNA, the CDR3 is TGTGCCAGCAGCCAAAACAGGGGCGGACAGCCCCAGCATTTT.

V and J are TRBV5-1 and TRBJ2-1; D is ambiguous. Per the germline V gene, CDR1 is SGHRS and CDR2 is YFSETQ. The length of the CDR3 is 14 residues. Trimming cost V 2 bases and J 7 bases, with 13 bases left between them. The CDR3 is CASSFDTSGNEQFF. CDR3 bases: TGCGCCAGCAGCTTCGATACCTCAGGTAATGAGCAGTTCTTC.

This clone showed up just a few times. The V call is TRBV7-2, the J call TRBJ2-6; tentatively, D is TRBD1 (6 bases). The length of the CDR3 is 17 residues. Germline CDR1 SGHTA, CDR2 FQGNSA. The ends were cut back, 0 bases at V and 2 bases at J, with 11 bases in the middle. DNA for the CDR3: TGTGCCAGCAGCTTAGCACAGGGAATCCCTGGGGCCAACGTCCTGACTTTC. Translation gives CASSLAQGIPGANVLTF.

This clone occurred a few times. The chain recombines TRBV5-1 with TRBJ2-7, with TRBD2 as a possible D gene (6 bases). The CDR3 consists of 15 residues. The V gene lost 2 bases and the J gene lost 0 bases, with 12 bases spanning the gap. Germline loops: CDR1 SGHRS, CDR2 YFSETQ. The CDR3 region is CASSFSGGSSYEQYF. For the CDR3, the DNA is TGCGCCAGCAGCTTTAGCGGCGGAAGCTCCTACGAGCAGTACTTC.

Only a few counts were recorded for this clone. J is TRBJ2-2 and V is TRBV30; D is undetermined. CDR3 length: 14 residues. The germline V gene encodes CDR1 GTSNPN and CDR2 SVGIG (reference sequence). Trimming took off 2 bases at V and 2 bases at J, with 9 bases between the two ends. The CDR3: CAWSRTPNTGELFF. The DNA of the CDR3 is TGTGCCTGGAGTCGAACACCTAACACCGGGGAGCTGTTTTTT. Looking up the rest from reference TRBV30 and TRBJ2-2 gives the full variable domain: SQTIHQWPATLVQPVGSPLSLECTVEGTSNPNLYWYRQAAGRGLQLLFYSVGIGQISSEVPQNLSASRPQDRQFILSSKKLLLSDSGFYLCAWSRTPNTGELFFGEGSRLTVL.

This clone was seen more than once but under ten times. The gene calls are TRBV7-2 and TRBJ2-3; 9 nucleotides line up with TRBD1. V was pared by 1 base and J by 1 base, with 12 bases of the junction left unmatched. The CDR3 contains 19 residues. The V gene's germline CDR1 is SGHTA and CDR2 FQGNSA. CDR3: CASSLGDRDMFWGTDTQYF. The CDR3 DNA reads as TGTGCCAGCAGCTTAGGGGACAGGGATATGTTTTGGGGCACAGATACGCAGTATTTT.

V is TRBV19 and J is TRBJ2-1; perhaps TRBD2 as D (6 bases). Deletions cut 10 bases from V and 5 bases from J, with 21 bases between. Germline V lookup: CDR1 LNHDA, CDR2 SQIVND (reference sequence). The CDR3 consists of 15 residues. The CDR3 spells CATRRGGGANNEQFF. The CDR3 nucleotides are TGTGCCACAAGGCGGGGCGGTGGGGCTAACAATGAGCAGTTCTTC.

This clone was observed a few times. The V call is TRBV29-1, the J call TRBJ1-1, with 8 bases that match TRBD1. The CDR3 consists of 17 residues. CDR1 is SQVTM, CDR2 ANQGSEA, per germline. Trimming at V came to 7 bases and at J to 1 base, leaving 17 bases not matched to a gene. The CDR3 DNA follows: TGCAGCGCCGTACCGTTCAGGACAGGGAAAGGGAACACTGAAGCTTTCTTT. Its protein product is CSAVPFRTGKGNTEAFF.

The chain employs TRBV5-6 and TRBJ2-3; TRBD2 matches 11 bases. The ends lost 4 bases at V and 3 bases at J; junction bases unmatched: 7. The germline V gene has CDR1 SGHDT and CDR2 YYEEEE. The CDR3 has 16 residues. The CDR3 DNA follows: TGTGCCAGCAGCCCCTTAGCGGGAGGGCCAACAGATACGCAGTATTTT. Its protein is CASSPLAGGPTDTQYF. The full variable domain, in which reference TRBV5-6 and TRBJ2-3 provide the parts outside the CDR3, is DAGVTQSPTHLIKTRGQQVTLRCSPKSGHDTVSWYQQALGQGPQFIFQYYEEEERQRGNFPDRFSGHQFPNYSSELNVNALLLGDSALYLCASSPLAGGPTDTQYFGPGTRLTVL.

The CDR3 loop reads CASKRQGADEQYV. CDR3 nucleotides: TGTGCCAGCAAGCGACAGGGGGCAGACGAGCAGTACGTC. The chain uses TRBV27 and TRBJ2-7; 10 nucleotides line up with TRBD1. The CDR3 covers 13 residues. The V gene end was trimmed by 7 bases and the J gene end by 5 bases; junction bases not matched to a gene: 5. CDR1 and CDR2 (germline): MNHEY, SMNVEV (reference sequence).

This clone was counted a few times. The chain is built from TRBV27 and TRBJ1-1, with a tentative D call TRBD1 (6 bases). Germline-derived CDR1 and CDR2 are MNHEY and SMNVEV (reference sequence). Between the trimmed V and J ends, which lost 7 bases and 7 bases, there was a span of 19 bases. The CDR3 has 14 amino acids. This CDR3 is CASTSNRAPNEAFF. CDR3 nucleotide sequence: TGTGCCAGCACGAGTAACAGGGCACCTAATGAAGCTTTCTTT.

The V call is TRBV7-3, the J call TRBJ2-3; 7 bases are a match to TRBD1. The CDR3 consists of 15 residues. The V gene end was trimmed by 3 bases and the J gene end by 2 bases; junction bases not matched to a gene: 5. Germline CDR1 and CDR2: SGHTA and FQGTGA. The CDR3 DNA reads as TGTGCCAGCAGCTTTACAGGGGCCTACACAGATACGCAGTATTTT. Amino acids: CASSFTGAYTDTQYF.

The chain combines TRBV28 with TRBJ2-3; the D is unclear. CDR1 and CDR2 (germline): MDHEN, SYDVKM. Deletions cut 1 base from V and 8 bases from J, with 7 bases between. The CDR3 extends over 12 amino acids. CDR3 loop: CASSLSGPTQYF. CDR3 DNA: TGTGCCAGCAGTTTATCAGGCCCTACGCAGTATTTT.